These 6 T cell receptor beta chains originate from one sample sequenced in a study of identical twins. Via MiXCR, TCRdb re-called the 5' RACE reads, giving one row per CDR3 protein. The sample has approximately 1.8 million distinct CDR3 sequences, about 32% seen once; the top ten hold about 0.3%. The sequenced sample was cord blood. All receptors come from a newborn girl in good health.

The chain is built from TRBV24-1 and TRBJ2-5; tentative D call: TRBD1 (6 bases). The CDR3 contains 16 residues. Trimming pared 1 base from V and 11 bases from J, leaving 22 bases between. Germline lookup yields CDR1 KGHDR and CDR2 SFDVKD. Written as DNA, the CDR3 is TGTGCCACCAGTGATTTCGGACAGCTAGAGGGAAATGAGCAGTACTTC. Translated: CATSDFGQLEGNEQYF.

This chain joins TRBV7-9 and TRBJ2-1; TRBD1 matches at 8 bases. Germline V gene data show CDR1 as SEHNR and CDR2 as FQNEAQ (reference sequence). There are 14 residues in the CDR3. V lost 4 bases, J lost 10 bases, and 9 bases stayed unmatched. The CDR3, as DNA: TGTGCCAGCAGCTCCTTCAGGGGGCCGTGGGAGCAGTTCTTC. Translated, it gives CASSSFRGPWEQFF.

The chain links TRBV28 to TRBJ1-4; possibly TRBD1 for D (6 bases). Germline lookup yields CDR1 MDHEN and CDR2 SYDVKM. The CDR3 consists of 15 residues. V was trimmed by 4 bases and J by 10 bases, leaving 19 bases between them. Written as DNA, the CDR3 is TGTGCCAGCAGTTATTTTGGCGCAGAGGGGGTAAAACTGTTTTTT. This codes for CASSYFGAEGVKLFF.

This clonotype was observed a few times. The genes are TRBV3-1 and TRBJ1-2; D is possibly TRBD1 (5 bases). V was trimmed by 1 base and J by 4 bases, leaving 13 bases between them. Germline V gene lookup returns CDR1 LGHDT and CDR2 YNNKEL (reference sequence). The CDR3 totals 15 residues. The CDR3 here is CASSQGSGGTYGYTF. The CDR3 DNA is TGTGCCAGCAGCCAAGGATCAGGAGGGACCTATGGCTACACCTTC.

Note on this clonotype: This may arise from a read error, as a much more abundant clone is one base away. V is TRBV18 and J is TRBJ2-1; D may be TRBD1 or TRBD2 (6 bases each). Germline CDR1 and CDR2: KGHSH and LQKENI. Trimming left V 5 bases short and J 10 bases short, with 15 bases between. This CDR3 is 13 amino acids long. As DNA, the CDR3 is TGTGCCAGCTCATGGGGGGCTCTTTACGAGCAGTTCTTC. Its protein product is CASSWGALYEQFF.

This clonotype appeared a few times. V gene TRBV5-1 combines with J gene TRBJ2-7; 15 bases line up with TRBD2. Per the germline V gene, CDR1 is SGHRS and CDR2 is YFSETQ. Trimming cost V 3 bases and J 0 bases; bases outside gene matches: 4. The CDR3 spans 17 residues. CDR3 sequence reads: CASSWGLAGGLSYEQYF. The CDR3, as DNA: TGCGCCAGCAGCTGGGGACTAGCGGGAGGACTCTCCTACGAGCAGTACTTC.